Shown below are 21 T cell receptor beta chains from a single sample sequenced in a study of control samples from healthy donors and cancer patients. The repertoire was sequenced with immunoSEQ multiplex PCR; TCRdb's copy has only in-frame clones and lacks some. The sample lists about 100,000 clones, more than 85% occurring once. The sequenced sample consisted of blood. All receptors come from a man in his thirties or forties in good health.

The rearrangement joins TRBV9 to TRBJ1-6, with D maybe TRBD1 (5 bases). Germline assignment: CDR1 SGDLS and CDR2 YYNGEE. Trimming took off 3 bases at V and 7 bases at J, with 17 bases between the two ends. The CDR3 has 16 amino acids. CDR3 DNA sequence: TGTGCCAGCAGCGAATGGGGGGTTTTGGGGAATTCACCCCTCCACTTT. It translates to CASSEWGVLGNSPLHF.

The rearrangement joins TRBV3-1 (or the pseudogene TRBV3-2) to TRBJ2-7; the D gene is possibly TRBD1 (6 bases). The CDR3 runs to 16 residues. Trimming cost V 0 bases and J 2 bases, with 14 bases left between them. The germline gives CDR1 LGHDT, CDR2 YNNKEL (reference sequence). CDR3 loop: CASSQDSPGQTYEQYF. CDR3 DNA sequence: TGTGCCAGCAGCCAAGATTCGCCTGGACAGACCTACGAGCAGTACTTC.

This clone was detected once. The chain recombines TRBV6-5 with TRBJ1-6; D remains ambiguous. V lost 2 bases, J lost 8 bases, and 7 bases lay in between. Germline-derived CDR1 and CDR2 are MNHEY and SVGAGI. CDR3 length: 13 amino acids. Here the CDR3 reads CASSYGGYSPLHF. In DNA, the CDR3 is TGTGCCAGCAGTTACGGCGGGTATTCACCCCTCCACTTT.

The rearrangement uses TRBV18 and TRBJ2-3, with 9 bases that match TRBD1. Germline loops: CDR1 KGHSH, CDR2 LQKENI. The CDR3 runs 14 residues. V shed 2 bases and J 7 bases; nucleotides not matched to a gene: 4. The CDR3, as DNA: TGTGCCAGCTCACCAAGGACAGGGGTGTATACGCAGTATTTT. This translates into CASSPRTGVYTQYF.

The chain is built from TRBV3-1 (or the pseudogene TRBV3-2) and TRBJ1-2; D is unclear. Germline CDR1 is LGHDT and CDR2 is YNNKEL (reference sequence). The CDR3 has 14 residues. The V end lost 3 bases, the J end lost 8 bases, and 16 bases lay between the germline ends. The CDR3 is CASSHLAPSEGYTF. The DNA for the CDR3 is TGTGCCAGCAGCCATTTAGCCCCCTCAGAAGGCTACACCTTC.

The genes are TRBV5-4 and TRBJ1-4; D unresolved. V lost 3 bases to trimming and J lost 0 bases, with 9 bases between them. The CDR3 contains 15 residues. Germline CDR1 SGHNT, CDR2 YYREEE (reference sequence). In DNA form, the CDR3 reads TGTGCCAGCAGCTCAAAGAAGGCAACTAATGAAAAACTGTTTTTT. The encoded protein is CASSSKKATNEKLFF.

This rearrangement joins TRBV7-2 to TRBJ2-1; 8 bases match TRBD2. The junction had 4 bases not matched to a gene; V was cut back by 3 bases and J by 3 bases. CDR1 and CDR2 (germline): SGHTA, FQGNSA. The CDR3 is 15 residues long. CDR3: CASSFSGINYNEQFF. The CDR3 bases are TGTGCCAGCAGCTTTAGCGGGATTAACTACAATGAGCAGTTCTTC.

The J gene is TRBJ2-1, the V gene TRBV3-1 (or the pseudogene TRBV3-2); D is undetermined. Germline assignment: CDR1 LGHDT and CDR2 YNNKEL (reference sequence). Between the trimmed V and J ends, which lost 7 bases and 0 bases, there was a span of 16 bases. The CDR3 has 16 amino acids. CDR3 sequence: CASTAASWGSYNEQFF. CDR3 nucleotides: TGTGCCAGCACTGCAGCGTCGTGGGGCTCCTACAATGAGCAGTTCTTC.

The chain joins TRBV5-1 to TRBJ1-2; D possibly corresponds to TRBD1 (5 bases). CDR1 is SGHRS and CDR2 is YFSETQ in the germline V gene. The CDR3 loop spans 14 amino acids. Between the trimmed V and J ends, which lost 4 bases and 1 base, there was a span of 11 bases. The DNA for the CDR3 is TGCGCCAGCAGCCCCCTCGGGGGTAACTATGGCTACACCTTC. It translates to CASSPLGGNYGYTF.

This clone has at least ten counts. The chain combines TRBV5-1 with TRBJ2-3; perhaps TRBD2 as D (6 bases). Germline V gene data show CDR1 as SGHRS and CDR2 as YFSETQ. The CDR3 sequence is 12 residues long. The V end lost 5 bases, the J end lost 4 bases, and 8 bases lay between the germline ends. CDR3 coding DNA: TGCGCCAGCAGAGGAGGGGCAGATACGCAGTATTTT. This encodes CASRGGADTQYF.

V gene TRBV6-6 combines with J gene TRBJ1-1; no reliable D call. Germline CDR1 MNHNY, CDR2 SVGAGI (reference sequence). V lost 0 bases, J lost 5 bases, and 13 bases lay in between. CDR3 size: 15 residues. CDR3 region: CASSYSSRGETEAFF. The DNA of the CDR3 is TGTGCCAGCAGTTACTCGTCCCGTGGGGAGACTGAAGCTTTCTTT.

V usage is TRBV11-2 and J usage is TRBJ2-5; D could derive from TRBD1 or TRBD2 (5 bases each). The CDR3 length is 14 residues. The V and J ends lost 4 bases and 4 bases respectively, with 13 bases between them. CDR1 is SGHAT and CDR2 is FQNNGV in the germline V gene. Here the CDR3 reads CASSWGTGGETQYF. CDR3 sequence (DNA): TGTGCCAGCAGCTGGGGGACGGGTGGAGAGACCCAGTACTTC.

The CDR3 protein is CASSQDLGANQPQHF. Written as DNA, the CDR3 is TGTGCCAGCAGCCAAGACCTAGGTGCCAATCAGCCCCAGCATTTT. The chain joins TRBV3-1 (or the pseudogene TRBV3-2) to TRBJ1-5, with D uncertain. The CDR3 length is 15 residues. Germline lookup yields CDR1 LGHDT and CDR2 YNNKEL (reference sequence). V was clipped by 0 bases and J by 3 bases, with 9 bases between them.

V usage is TRBV3-1 (or the pseudogene TRBV3-2) and J usage is TRBJ1-2; TRBD1 matches at 8 bases. Germline CDR1 is LGHDT and CDR2 is YNNKEL (reference sequence). V was pared by 8 bases and J by 7 bases, with 9 bases of the junction left unmatched. This CDR3 is built from 13 residues. The CDR3 reads CASRGQGACGYTF. CDR3 coding DNA: TGTGCCAGCCGGGGGCAGGGGGCTTGTGGCTACACCTTC.

The rearrangement links TRBV4-3 to TRBJ2-4; 8 nucleotides agree with TRBD2. Germline V gene lookup returns CDR1 LGHNA and CDR2 YSLEER. The J segment lost 0 bases and the V segment lost 0 bases, leaving 10 bases of the junction unmatched. The CDR3 is 19 amino acids. The CDR3 DNA reads TGCGCCAGCAGCCAAGAATCGGGGGCGGGAGGTATAGCCAAAAACATTCAGTACTTC. Its translation: CASSQESGAGGIAKNIQYF.

The chain joins TRBV7-9 to TRBJ1-1; D ambiguous. V was cut by 5 bases and J by 2 bases, with 6 bases left in between. From germline, CDR1 is SEHNR and CDR2 FQNEAQ (reference sequence). The CDR3 has 12 residues. Here the CDR3 reads CASSNDNTEAFF. CDR3 sequence (DNA): TGTGCCAGCAGCAACGATAACACTGAAGCTTTCTTT.

The genes are TRBV3-1 (or the pseudogene TRBV3-2) and TRBJ2-7; 9 bases match TRBD1. The CDR3 contains 15 residues. The germline V gene encodes CDR1 LGHDT and CDR2 YNNKEL (reference sequence). Trimming removed 4 bases from V and 5 bases from J; junction bases left unmatched: 9. The CDR3 DNA follows: TGTGCCAGCAGCCCCCACAGGGGGCAGGTCAACGAGCAGTACTTC. Its translation is CASSPHRGQVNEQYF.

The V call is TRBV6-2 or TRBV6-3, the J call TRBJ2-5, with 10 bases matching TRBD2. The V and J ends lost 2 bases and 0 bases, in that order; junction bases with no gene match: 12. Germline assignment: CDR1 MNHEY and CDR2 SVGEGT. CDR3 length: 19 amino acids. Written as DNA, the CDR3 is TGTGCCAGCAGTTACAAAGGAACGCGAGCGGGAGGGGACCAAGAGACCCAGTACTTC. This codes for CASSYKGTRAGGDQETQYF.

The rearrangement joins TRBV7-2 to TRBJ1-3, with D maybe TRBD1 (5 bases). CDR1 SGHTA and CDR2 FQGNSA come from the germline V gene. The germline V and J ends were trimmed by 3 bases and 3 bases, with 6 bases remaining between them. The CDR3 consists of 13 residues. The DNA for the CDR3 is TGTGCCAGCAGCTTCAGGGTTGGAAACACCATATATTTT. Amino acids: CASSFRVGNTIYF.

Only one count was recorded for this clone. V and J are TRBV5-1 and TRBJ1-3; the D gene is possibly TRBD1 (5 bases). This CDR3 contains 16 residues. The ends were cut back, 3 bases at V and 4 bases at J, with 17 bases in the middle. Germline CDR1 reads SGHRS; CDR2 reads YFSETQ. CDR3 loop: CASSSDSLPRGNTIYF. The CDR3 coding sequence is TGCGCCAGCAGCTCAGACAGCCTCCCGCGGGGAAACACCATATATTTT.

This chain links TRBV25-1 with TRBJ2-1, with 14 bases lining up with TRBD2. The germline V gene has CDR1 MGHDK and CDR2 SYGVNS. Unmatched junction bases numbered 3, after V lost 8 bases and J lost 6 bases. The length of the CDR3 is 14 residues. CDR3 region: CASGGTSGSNEQFF. The CDR3 DNA reads as TGTGCCAGCGGAGGGACTAGCGGGAGCAATGAGCAGTTCTTC.